Listed below are T cell receptor beta chains from one sample, sequenced in a study of cytomegalovirus exposure and HLA in healthy donors. TCRdb's table, derived via immunoSEQ multiplex PCR, lists solely in-frame clones and lacks some. The table includes over 200,000 clones, 90% detected once. Source material: PBMCs. These receptors all stem from a young woman in good health and CMV-seronegative. The CDR3 runs from the conserved cysteine through the conserved F or W. The order of the fields is J gene, clone size, V gene, D gene, CDR3 protein, CDR3 DNA. D genes are given only for firm matches. Size values are once, few and many counts, or a class for expanded clones, and some rows have none.

j_gene: TRBJ2-2
abundance: -
v_gene: TRBV19
d_gene: -
CDR3aa: CASSIRQGGGRAGELFF
CDR3nt: TGTGCCAGTAGTATCCGCCAGGGGGGAGGAAGGGCCGGGGAGCTGTTTTTT

j_gene: TRBJ1-6
abundance: -
v_gene: TRBV6-5
d_gene: TRBD1
CDR3aa: CASTPIRGRNSPLHF
CDR3nt: TGTGCCAGCACACCGATCAGGGGGCGGAATTCACCCCTCCACTTT

j_gene: TRBJ2-1
abundance: -
v_gene: TRBV7-7
d_gene: TRBD2
CDR3aa: CASSLDSGGAGEQFF
CDR3nt: TGTGCCAGCAGCTTGGATAGCGGGGGGGCAGGGGAGCAGTTCTTC

j_gene: TRBJ2-3
abundance: -
v_gene: TRBV29-1
d_gene: -
CDR3aa: CSPSDTQYF
CDR3nt: TGCAGCCCGTCAGATACGCAGTATTTT

j_gene: TRBJ1-5
abundance: -
v_gene: TRBV14
d_gene: -
CDR3aa: CASSLRNSFDRSQHF
CDR3nt: TGTGCCAGCAGCCTCCGAAATTCATTTGATCGGTCCCAGCATTTT

j_gene: TRBJ2-7
abundance: -
v_gene: TRBV11-2
d_gene: TRBD2
CDR3aa: CASSPTPAGGDEQYF
CDR3nt: TGTGCCAGCAGCCCAACCCCCGCGGGGGGAGACGAGCAGTACTTC

j_gene: TRBJ2-3
abundance: -
v_gene: TRBV10-2
d_gene: TRBD2
CDR3aa: CASRGLAKRTDTQYF
CDR3nt: TGCGCCAGCAGGGGACTAGCAAAACGCACAGATACGCAGTATTTT

j_gene: TRBJ2-5
abundance: -
v_gene: TRBV28
d_gene: -
CDR3aa: CASSPHISQAETQYF
CDR3nt: TGTGCCAGCAGCCCCCATATCTCTCAGGCAGAGACCCAGTACTTC

j_gene: TRBJ2-1
abundance: -
v_gene: TRBV7-2
d_gene: TRBD1
CDR3aa: CASSSGQGALNEQFF
CDR3nt: TGTGCCAGCAGCTCAGGACAGGGGGCCTTGAATGAGCAGTTCTTC

j_gene: TRBJ2-1
abundance: -
v_gene: TRBV11-2
d_gene: -
CDR3aa: CASSMDTYNEQFF
CDR3nt: TGTGCCAGCAGCATGGACACCTACAATGAGCAGTTCTTC

j_gene: TRBJ2-3
abundance: -
v_gene: TRBV19
d_gene: TRBD1
CDR3aa: CASRWTGGGDTQYF
CDR3nt: TGTGCCAGTAGGTGGACAGGGGGGGGAGATACGCAGTATTTT

j_gene: TRBJ2-1
abundance: -
v_gene: TRBV11-2
d_gene: -
CDR3aa: CASSLIQAVGSYNEQFF
CDR3nt: TGTGCCAGCAGCTTAATCCAAGCGGTTGGCTCCTACAATGAGCAGTTCTTC

j_gene: TRBJ2-1
abundance: -
v_gene: TRBV4-1
d_gene: -
CDR3aa: CASSQVAGSNEQFF
CDR3nt: TGCGCCAGCAGCCAAGTGGCAGGAAGCAATGAGCAGTTCTTC

j_gene: TRBJ1-1
abundance: -
v_gene: TRBV7-9
d_gene: -
CDR3aa: CASSLVPGYSEAFF
CDR3nt: TGTGCCAGCAGCTTAGTTCCGGGTTACTCTGAAGCTTTCTTT

j_gene: TRBJ1-6
abundance: -
v_gene: TRBV15
d_gene: TRBD1
CDR3aa: CATSRGQGGSPLHF
CDR3nt: TGTGCCACCAGCAGGGGACAGGGGGGTTCACCCCTCCACTTT

j_gene: TRBJ2-7
abundance: -
v_gene: TRBV5-1
d_gene: TRBD1
CDR3aa: CASRPGQGFNEQYF
CDR3nt: TGCGCCAGCAGACCGGGACAGGGCTTCAACGAGCAGTACTTC

j_gene: TRBJ2-1
abundance: -
v_gene: TRBV4-1
d_gene: TRBD1
CDR3aa: CASSQSGTASSYNEQFF
CDR3nt: TGCGCCAGCAGCCAGTCGGGGACAGCGAGCTCCTACAATGAGCAGTTCTTC

j_gene: TRBJ1-1
abundance: -
v_gene: TRBV6-5
d_gene: -
CDR3aa: CASSQDTSNTEAFF
CDR3nt: TGTGCCAGCAGTCAGGACACCTCGAACACTGAAGCTTTCTTT

j_gene: TRBJ2-2
abundance: -
v_gene: TRBV5-8
d_gene: -
CDR3aa: CASSLRTISNTGELFF
CDR3nt: TGTGCCAGCAGCTTGAGGACTATTTCGAACACCGGGGAGCTGTTTTTT

j_gene: TRBJ2-5
abundance: -
v_gene: TRBV30
d_gene: -
CDR3aa: CAWSSGQETQYF
CDR3nt: TGTGCCTGGAGCTCGGGGCAAGAGACCCAGTACTTC

j_gene: TRBJ1-1
abundance: -
v_gene: TRBV18
d_gene: TRBD1
CDR3aa: CASSLQGTGNTEAFF
CDR3nt: TGTGCCAGCTCACTTCAAGGGACAGGGAACACTGAAGCTTTCTTT

j_gene: TRBJ1-6
abundance: -
v_gene: TRBV5-1
d_gene: -
CDR3aa: CASSPSGGAYNSPLHF
CDR3nt: TGCGCCAGCAGCCCCTCGGGGGGGGCCTATAATTCACCCCTCCACTTT

j_gene: TRBJ1-4
abundance: -
v_gene: TRBV7-6
d_gene: -
CDR3aa: CASSLRGGEEKLFF
CDR3nt: TGTGCCAGCAGCTTAAGGGGTGGAGAGGAAAAACTGTTTTTT

j_gene: TRBJ2-5
abundance: -
v_gene: TRBV19
d_gene: TRBD2
CDR3aa: CASSLYRTSGGERETQYF
CDR3nt: TGTGCCAGTAGTTTGTATCGGACTAGCGGGGGAGAAAGGGAGACCCAGTACTTC

j_gene: TRBJ2-7
abundance: -
v_gene: TRBV7-8
d_gene: -
CDR3aa: CASSLVGSPYEQYF
CDR3nt: TGTGCCAGCAGCTTAGTGGGCAGCCCCTACGAGCAGTACTTC

j_gene: TRBJ2-3
abundance: few
v_gene: TRBV5-1
d_gene: -
CDR3aa: CASSLGADINTDTQYF
CDR3nt: TGCGCCAGCAGCTTGGGGGCAGATATAAACACAGATACGCAGTATTTT

j_gene: TRBJ1-1
abundance: -
v_gene: TRBV10-1
d_gene: -
CDR3aa: CASSVSPGVGVAEAFF
CDR3nt: TGCGCCAGCAGTGTATCCCCCGGCGTAGGGGTGGCTGAAGCTTTCTTT

j_gene: TRBJ2-1
abundance: -
v_gene: TRBV6-5
d_gene: TRBD2
CDR3aa: CASGTSGEDNEQFF
CDR3nt: TGTGCCAGCGGGACTAGCGGTGAAGACAATGAGCAGTTCTTC

j_gene: TRBJ1-1
abundance: -
v_gene: TRBV19
d_gene: TRBD1
CDR3aa: CASSSVYTGEEGTEAFF
CDR3nt: TGTGCCAGTAGCAGTGTCTACACAGGGGAGGAAGGCACTGAAGCTTTCTTT

j_gene: TRBJ2-3
abundance: -
v_gene: TRBV19
d_gene: TRBD2
CDR3aa: CASTGTSDHTDTQYF
CDR3nt: TGTGCCAGTACCGGGACTAGCGATCACACAGATACGCAGTATTTT

j_gene: TRBJ2-1
abundance: -
v_gene: TRBV7-6
d_gene: -
CDR3aa: CASSLGQYNEQFF
CDR3nt: TGTGCCAGCAGCTTAGGACAATACAATGAGCAGTTCTTC

j_gene: TRBJ1-2
abundance: -
v_gene: TRBV7-9
d_gene: -
CDR3aa: CASTIEESVGYTF
CDR3nt: TGTGCCAGCACGATAGAAGAATCGGTTGGCTACACCTTC

j_gene: TRBJ1-1
abundance: -
v_gene: TRBV7-9
d_gene: TRBD1
CDR3aa: CASSPHTMGQENTEAFF
CDR3nt: TGTGCCAGCAGCCCGCATACTATGGGACAGGAGAACACTGAAGCTTTCTTT

j_gene: TRBJ2-7
abundance: once
v_gene: TRBV21-1
d_gene: -
CDR3aa: CASSKSGGKPYEQYF
CDR3nt: TGTGCCAGCAGCAAATCCGGGGGGAAACCCTACGAGCAGTACTTC

j_gene: TRBJ1-1
abundance: -
v_gene: TRBV20-1
d_gene: -
CDR3aa: CSANTEGPPHF
CDR3nt: TGCAGTGCGAACACGGAGGGGCCCCCCCATTTT

j_gene: TRBJ1-6
abundance: once
v_gene: TRBV7-2
d_gene: TRBD1
CDR3aa: CASSLVSGTGASPLHF
CDR3nt: TGTGCCAGCAGCTTAGTTTCTGGGACAGGGGCTTCACCCCTCCACTTT

j_gene: TRBJ1-6
abundance: -
v_gene: TRBV19
d_gene: -
CDR3aa: CASSIYNRDTPLHF
CDR3nt: TGTGCCAGTAGTATCTATAACCGGGACACCCCCCTCCACTTT

j_gene: TRBJ2-2
abundance: -
v_gene: TRBV28
d_gene: -
CDR3aa: CASSLPQKWGELFF
CDR3nt: TGTGCCAGCAGTTTGCCCCAGAAGTGGGGGGAGCTGTTTTTT

j_gene: TRBJ1-2
abundance: -
v_gene: TRBV28
d_gene: TRBD1
CDR3aa: CASSFSGGSYGYTF
CDR3nt: TGTGCCAGCAGTTTTTCAGGGGGCAGCTATGGCTACACCTTC

j_gene: TRBJ2-1
abundance: once
v_gene: TRBV28
d_gene: TRBD2
CDR3aa: CASRAGLAGYNEQFF
CDR3nt: TGTGCCAGCAGGGCGGGACTAGCGGGGTACAATGAGCAGTTCTTC

j_gene: TRBJ2-3
abundance: -
v_gene: TRBV11-2
d_gene: -
CDR3aa: CASSLTPSDTQYF
CDR3nt: TGTGCCAGCAGCTTAACTCCCTCAGATACGCAGTATTTT

j_gene: TRBJ2-5
abundance: -
v_gene: TRBV27
d_gene: TRBD2
CDR3aa: CASSLFGLAGGETQYF
CDR3nt: TGTGCCAGCAGTTTATTTGGACTAGCGGGGGGGGAGACCCAGTACTTC

j_gene: TRBJ2-5
abundance: -
v_gene: TRBV2
d_gene: -
CDR3aa: CASSAEGETQYF
CDR3nt: TGTGCCAGCAGCGCGGAGGGAGAGACCCAGTACTTC

j_gene: TRBJ2-2
abundance: -
v_gene: TRBV5-1
d_gene: TRBD1
CDR3aa: CASMGTANTGELFF
CDR3nt: TGCGCCAGCATGGGGACAGCGAACACCGGGGAGCTGTTTTTT

j_gene: TRBJ1-6
abundance: -
v_gene: TRBV5-1
d_gene: -
CDR3aa: CASSLEQGGRSPLHF
CDR3nt: TGCGCCAGCAGCCTGGAACAGGGTGGTCGCTCACCCCTCCACTTT

j_gene: TRBJ2-1
abundance: -
v_gene: TRBV6-5
d_gene: TRBD1
CDR3aa: CASSYRGQGEQFF
CDR3nt: TGTGCCAGCAGTTACAGGGGGCAGGGGGAGCAGTTCTTC

j_gene: TRBJ1-6
abundance: -
v_gene: TRBV5-6
d_gene: -
CDR3aa: CASSLGRALYNSPLHF
CDR3nt: TGTGCCAGCAGCTTGGGGCGGGCCCTCTATAATTCACCCCTCCACTTT

j_gene: TRBJ1-2
abundance: -
v_gene: TRBV4-1
d_gene: -
CDR3aa: CASSQETQGRGYGYTF
CDR3nt: TGCGCCAGCAGCCAAGAGACCCAAGGTCGGGGCTATGGCTACACCTTC

j_gene: TRBJ1-1
abundance: -
v_gene: TRBV28
d_gene: -
CDR3aa: CASRDTGLTEAFF
CDR3nt: TGTGCCAGCAGAGATACAGGGCTCACTGAAGCTTTCTTT

j_gene: TRBJ2-7
abundance: -
v_gene: TRBV7-9
d_gene: TRBD2
CDR3aa: CASQDSGGLYWSSYEQYF
CDR3nt: TGTGCCAGCCAAGACAGCGGGGGACTCTATTGGAGCTCCTACGAGCAGTACTTC

j_gene: TRBJ2-1
abundance: -
v_gene: TRBV28
d_gene: TRBD2
CDR3aa: CASSSGLARAYNEQFF
CDR3nt: TGTGCCAGCAGTTCCGGACTAGCCCGAGCCTACAATGAGCAGTTCTTC

j_gene: TRBJ1-1
abundance: -
v_gene: TRBV6-5
d_gene: -
CDR3aa: CASRPQGLVTEAFF
CDR3nt: TGTGCCAGCAGACCACAGGGACTAGTCACTGAAGCTTTCTTT

j_gene: TRBJ2-3
abundance: once
v_gene: TRBV9
d_gene: -
CDR3aa: CASSPYSETGGGTDTQYF
CDR3nt: TGTGCCAGCAGCCCCTACTCCGAGACAGGCGGAGGAACAGATACGCAGTATTTT

j_gene: TRBJ2-2
abundance: -
v_gene: TRBV4-1
d_gene: -
CDR3aa: CASSPTGFGTGELFF
CDR3nt: TGCGCCAGCAGCCCCACAGGGTTTGGCACCGGGGAGCTGTTTTTT

j_gene: TRBJ1-1
abundance: -
v_gene: TRBV7-2
d_gene: TRBD1
CDR3aa: CASSPRQGALSTEAFF
CDR3nt: TGTGCCAGCAGCCCCAGACAGGGGGCGCTGAGTACTGAAGCTTTCTTT

j_gene: TRBJ2-2
abundance: -
v_gene: TRBV2
d_gene: TRBD1
CDR3aa: CASSGQGAENGELFF
CDR3nt: TGTGCCAGCAGTGGGCAGGGGGCTGAAAACGGGGAGCTGTTTTTT

j_gene: TRBJ1-6
abundance: -
v_gene: TRBV6-5
d_gene: -
CDR3aa: CASSYRPGSYNSPLHF
CDR3nt: TGTGCCAGCAGTTACCGACCGGGCTCCTATAATTCACCCCTCCACTTT

j_gene: TRBJ1-1
abundance: -
v_gene: TRBV18
d_gene: TRBD1
CDR3aa: CASSLHRGKNTEAFF
CDR3nt: TGTGCCAGCTCACTACACAGGGGAAAGAACACTGAAGCTTTCTTT

j_gene: TRBJ2-3
abundance: once
v_gene: TRBV2
d_gene: -
CDR3aa: CASSERGSRADTQYF
CDR3nt: TGTGCCAGCAGTGAGCGTGGGTCGAGGGCAGATACGCAGTATTTT

j_gene: TRBJ1-2
abundance: -
v_gene: TRBV11-2
d_gene: -
CDR3aa: CASSPQGFGTNTF
CDR3nt: TGTGCCAGCAGCCCACAGGGTTTCGGGACCAACACCTTC